The present TCR beta chain was sequenced within a study of T cells after yellow fever vaccination. V lost 6 bases, J lost 7 bases, and 19 bases lay in between. From germline, CDR1 is DFQATT and CDR2 SNEGSKA (reference sequence). The CDR3 runs 14 residues. This clonotype was seen repeatedly, ten times or more. Its cognate antigen is unknown. Each CDR3 protein is one row after TCRdb ran MiXCR on the 5' RACE reads. Of about 150,000 distinct CDR3 sequences in the sample, approximately 6% were seen once. The study's findings and limits: Although the secondary response was weaker, it peaked faster, at day 5 versus 15. Abundant clonotypes from the bulk population could get into FACS-sorted repertoires as contaminants.

This chain joins TRBV20-1 and TRBJ2-1; D possibly uses TRBD1 or TRBD2 (5 bases each). This clonotype was obtained from a young man who received the YFV17D yellow fever vaccine. The sequencing here drew on CD4+ T cells sorted from PBMCs, taken on the day of the first yellow fever vaccination. CDR3 sequence (DNA): TGCAGTGCAAGACGGGGCCCCGCTACAAATGAGCAGTTCTTC. Protein: CSARRGPATNEQFF.